This T cell receptor beta chain came from a study of T cells in Graves' hyperthyroidism and ophthalmopathy. Graves' hyperthyroidism was deemed stable given no ophthalmopathy progression within 18 months. Patients were aged 18 to 65, had disease duration under 2 months, and had newly diagnosed hyperthyroidism. PBMCs were obtained from approximately 9.2 ml fresh peripheral blood. Findings and caveats of the study: Blood held most thyroid clonotypes expanded above 0.001 frequency.

Germline V CDR1 and CDR2: KGHSH, LQKENI. V was pared by 6 bases and J by 3 bases, with 9 bases between. The CDR3 consists of 13 residues. Regions amplified from RNA transcripts were the TCR beta CDR3 regions. A first-round RT-PCR of the TCR CDR3 used the HTBI primer set. Using its own MiXCR run on the multiplex PCR reads, TCRdb lists one record per CDR3 protein. The sample comprises some 350,000 distinct CDR3 sequences, about 25% of which are singletons, and around 79% rests with the top ten. This clonotype has a handful of counts. The antigen is unknown. The V and J genes are TRBV18 and TRBJ1-3; D not certain. The material sequenced was blood. The sequence came from a middle-aged man with Graves' hyperthyroidism. The CDR3 spells CASSDNNGNTIYF. The CDR3 DNA reads TGTGCCAGCTCCGACAATAATGGAAACACCATATATTTT.